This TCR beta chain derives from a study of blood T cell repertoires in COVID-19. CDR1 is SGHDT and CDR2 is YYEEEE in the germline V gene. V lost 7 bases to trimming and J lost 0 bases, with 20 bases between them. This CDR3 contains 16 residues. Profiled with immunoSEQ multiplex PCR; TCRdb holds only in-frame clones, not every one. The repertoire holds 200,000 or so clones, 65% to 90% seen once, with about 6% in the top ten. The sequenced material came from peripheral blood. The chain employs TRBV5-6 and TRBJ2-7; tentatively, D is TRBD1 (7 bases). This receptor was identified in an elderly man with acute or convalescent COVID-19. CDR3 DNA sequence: TGTGCCAGCCACCTGCAGGGGGACTGGAGCTCCTACGAGCAGTACTTC. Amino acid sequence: CASHLQGDWSSYEQYF. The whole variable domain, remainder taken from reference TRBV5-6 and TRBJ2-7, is DAGVTQSPTHLIKTRGQQVTLRCSPKSGHDTVSWYQQALGQGPQFIFQYYEEEERQRGNFPDRFSGHQFPNYSSELNVNALLLGDSALYLCASHLQGDWSSYEQYFGPGTRLTVT.